What follows are 5 T cell receptor beta chains derived from one specimen sequenced in a study of CD8+ T cells in alopecia areata (dated by TCRdb to the late 2010s). According to the study, the label for this sample's time point signals: about four weeks on oral tofacitinib. Per the publication, the treatment or condition label means: oral pan-JAK inhibitor, 5-10 mg twice daily. Library preparation employed the immunoSEQ multiplex PCR assay. RNA was extracted from all samples and reverse transcribed into cDNA as template for TCR sequencing. Entries here come from immuneACCESS through TCRdb and include only in-frame sequences with V and J called. Some clones fail to appear in such tables; in the studies checked, an unresolved V gene covers under half of the shortfall, and the cause of the remainder is unknown. The sample table contains 140,000 to 150,000 clones; only one count was recorded for 45% to 60% of them. Clones ranked in the top ten supply about a sixth of the sample.

The sequenced sample was CD8+ T cells sorted from blood, obtained at week 4, from a patient treated with tofacitinib. These receptors originate from a human donor with alopecia areata.

The chain has TRBV30 and TRBJ1-1; D is uncertain. The V end lost 2 bases, the J end lost 9 bases, and 10 bases lay between the germline ends. The germline gives CDR1 GTSNPN, CDR2 SVGIG (reference sequence). The CDR3 length is 11 residues. Here the CDR3 reads CAWSLKRQAFF. DNA of the CDR3: TGTGCCTGGAGTCTTAAGCGCCAAGCTTTCTTT.

V usage is TRBV5-6 and J usage is TRBJ2-6; no firm D call. V gave up 5 bases and J gave up 0 bases, with 9 bases separating them. Germline CDR1 is SGHDT and CDR2 is YYEEEE. The CDR3 covers 15 residues. The CDR3 region is CASRYGVSGANVLTF. CDR3 sequence (DNA): TGTGCCAGCAGGTACGGAGTCTCTGGGGCCAACGTCCTGACTTTC.

The chain uses TRBV4-1 and TRBJ2-7; D is possibly TRBD1 or TRBD2 (5 bases each). Germline V gene sequence: CDR1 MGHRA, CDR2 YSYEKL. V lost 6 bases, J lost 6 bases, and 15 bases lay in between. There are 13 residues in the CDR3. CDR3 sequence (DNA): TGCGCCAGCAGTCGGGACCGCCTGGGCGAGCAGTACTTC. This sequence encodes CASSRDRLGEQYF.

The chain is built from TRBV29-1 and TRBJ2-7, with D perhaps assigned TRBD1 or TRBD2 (5 bases each). This CDR3 region has 11 residues. The V gene lost 4 bases and the J gene lost 5 bases, with 9 bases spanning the gap. From germline, CDR1 is SQVTM and CDR2 ANQGSEA. In DNA, the CDR3 is TGCAGCGTTGGGGGGACCCACGAGCAGTACTTC. The encoded protein is CSVGGTHEQYF.

The gene calls are TRBV30 and TRBJ2-1; D may be TRBD1 (6 bases). Per germline, CDR1 GTSNPN and CDR2 SVGIG (reference sequence). The CDR3 totals 8 residues. Trimming took off 8 bases at V and 14 bases at J, with 10 bases between the two ends. The CDR3 nucleotides read TGTGCCCTGCCAGGGGAGTTCTTC. Translating gives CALPGEFF.